The 8 T cell receptor beta chains presented below share a single source sample, sequenced in a study of cytomegalovirus exposure and HLA in healthy donors. Clones were read by immunoSEQ multiplex PCR, and TCRdb kept only the in-frame ones, dropping some. Here the sample spans around 70,000 clones, about 91% being singletons. Sequenced: PBMCs. The receptors were sampled from a man aged 18 to 30 in good health and CMV-seronegative.

The V gene is TRBV29-1, the J gene TRBJ2-1; 8 bases are shared with TRBD1. V was pared by 4 bases and J by 0 bases, with 2 bases of the junction left unmatched. The CDR3 spans 14 residues. Per germline, CDR1 SQVTM and CDR2 ANQGSEA. The CDR3: CSVVQGASYNEQFF. The CDR3 DNA reads TGCAGCGTTGTCCAGGGGGCCTCCTACAATGAGCAGTTCTTC.

This chain connects TRBV6-8 to TRBJ1-2, with 7 nucleotides matching TRBD1. Trimming took 4 bases from V and 9 from J; bases not matched to a gene: 17. Per germline, CDR1 MNHGY and CDR2 SAAAGT. The CDR3 extends over 16 amino acids. The chain's CDR3 is CASSFSGGERVYSYTF. The CDR3 coding sequence is TGTGCCAGCAGTTTTTCAGGGGGAGAGAGGGTTTATAGCTACACCTTC.

This clone was recorded once. The CDR3 here is CASSSSGAPYNEQFF. The CDR3 DNA reads as TGCGCCAGCAGCTCTAGCGGGGCCCCCTACAATGAGCAGTTCTTC. This chain uses TRBV5-1 with TRBJ2-1, with 9 bases matching TRBD2. J gave up 2 bases and V 3 bases, and 3 bases lay outside the gene matches. The CDR3 runs to 15 residues. Germline CDR1 is SGHRS and CDR2 is YFSETQ.

V gene TRBV5-6 combines with J gene TRBJ1-1, with TRBD1 matching 7 bases. Trimming cost V 4 bases and J 6 bases; bases outside gene matches: 9. Germline V gives CDR1 SGHDT, CDR2 YYEEEE. This CDR3 comprises 14 residues. CDR3 nucleotide sequence: TGTGCCAGCAGCCACCGGGACAGAGTCCCTGAAGCTTTCTTT. This translates into CASSHRDRVPEAFF.

The genes are TRBV10-3 and TRBJ2-5; 9 bases agree with TRBD1. Germline assignment: CDR1 ENHRY and CDR2 SYGVKD. The CDR3 is 17 amino acids. V trimming: 5 bases; J trimming: 5 bases; junction bases outside the gene matches: 15. CDR3 nucleotide sequence: TGTGCCATCAGTCGAACGACAGGGGGTACAGGCATGGAGACCCAGTACTTC. Translating gives CAISRTTGGTGMETQYF.

This chain links TRBV28 with TRBJ2-6; 8 positions match TRBD1. The CDR3 contains 17 residues. Germline V gives CDR1 MDHEN, CDR2 SYDVKM. Germline trimming cut 6 bases from V and 1 base from J; bases unmatched to any gene: 8. Written as DNA, the CDR3 is TGTGCCAGCAGAGACATACAGGGGGTTTCTGGGGCCAACGTCCTGACTTTC. It specifies CASRDIQGVSGANVLTF.

V and J are TRBV19 and TRBJ2-1; a weak D match, TRBD2 (5 bases). Germline V gene sequence: CDR1 LNHDA, CDR2 SQIVND (reference sequence). The ends were cut back, 2 bases at V and 8 bases at J, with 16 bases in the middle. This CDR3 region has 15 residues. CDR3 protein: CASSITSSRGDEQFF. CDR3 bases: TGTGCCAGTAGTATAACGTCTAGCAGAGGAGATGAGCAGTTCTTC.

The rearrangement links TRBV25-1 to TRBJ1-2; no reliable D call. CDR3 length equals 13 residues. The V and J ends lost 3 bases and 4 bases respectively, with 9 bases between them. The V gene's germline CDR1 is MGHDK and CDR2 SYGVNS. CDR3 in amino acids: CASSEAGPYGYTF. In DNA, the CDR3 is TGTGCCAGCAGTGAGGCAGGTCCCTATGGCTACACCTTC.